This TCR beta chain was documented in a study of blood T cell repertoires in COVID-19. About the research overall: Samples came from the United States, Italy and Spain, spanning acute and convalescent COVID-19.

Libraries were prepared by immunoSEQ multiplex PCR; TCRdb keeps only in-frame clonotypes and omits some of them. The sample has about 410,000 clones; approximately 90% are singletons. Enrolment of Seattle patients took place during active infection, and they were followed longitudinally. V lost 5 bases, J lost 6 bases, and 14 bases lay in between. Germline CDR1 LGHDT, CDR2 YNNKEL (reference sequence). The CDR3 has 13 amino acids. The chain employs TRBV3-1 (or the pseudogene TRBV3-2) and TRBJ2-7; D not certain. The TCR was taken from a woman in her thirties or forties with COVID-19, enrolled during active disease. Sequences were obtained from peripheral blood. CDR3 amino acids: CASSNVLEREQYF. The DNA for the CDR3 is TGTGCCAGCAGCAACGTACTGGAGCGCGAGCAGTACTTC.